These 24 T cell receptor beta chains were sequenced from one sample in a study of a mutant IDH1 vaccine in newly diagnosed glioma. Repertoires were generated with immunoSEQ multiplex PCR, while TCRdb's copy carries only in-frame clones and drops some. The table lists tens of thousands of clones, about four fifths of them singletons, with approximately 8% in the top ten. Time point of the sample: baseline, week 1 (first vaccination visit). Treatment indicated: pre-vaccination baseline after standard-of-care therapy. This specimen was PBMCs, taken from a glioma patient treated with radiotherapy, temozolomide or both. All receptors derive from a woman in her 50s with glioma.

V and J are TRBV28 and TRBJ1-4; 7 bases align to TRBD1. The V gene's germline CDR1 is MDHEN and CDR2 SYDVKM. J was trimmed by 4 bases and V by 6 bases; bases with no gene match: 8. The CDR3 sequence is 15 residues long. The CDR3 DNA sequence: TGTGCCAGCAGCCCAGGGGGAATGGGTAATGAAAAACTGTTTTTT. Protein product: CASSPGGMGNEKLFF.

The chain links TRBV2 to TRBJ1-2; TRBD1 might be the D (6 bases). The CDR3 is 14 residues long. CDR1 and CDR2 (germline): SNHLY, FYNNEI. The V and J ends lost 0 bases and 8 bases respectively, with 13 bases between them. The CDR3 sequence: CASSEAEQGAGYTF. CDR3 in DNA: TGTGCCAGCAGTGAAGCTGAACAGGGTGCCGGCTACACCTTC.

The CDR3 loop is CASRHRTTRGGGLDTQYF. As DNA, the CDR3 is TGTGCCAGTAGGCACAGGACCACCCGCGGGGGGGGGTTAGATACGCAGTATTTT. The rearrangement uses TRBV19 and TRBJ2-3, with 9 bases lining up with TRBD2. Germline assignment: CDR1 LNHDA and CDR2 SQIVND (reference sequence). This CDR3 has 18 amino acids. The V and J ends lost 6 bases and 5 bases, in that order; junction bases with no gene match: 18.

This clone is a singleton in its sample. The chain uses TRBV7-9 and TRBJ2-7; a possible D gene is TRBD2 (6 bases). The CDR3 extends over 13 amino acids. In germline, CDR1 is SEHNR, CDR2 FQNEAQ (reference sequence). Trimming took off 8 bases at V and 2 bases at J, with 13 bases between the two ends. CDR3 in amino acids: CASDSGGAYEQYF. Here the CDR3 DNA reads TGTGCCAGCGATTCCGGGGGTGCCTACGAGCAGTACTTC.

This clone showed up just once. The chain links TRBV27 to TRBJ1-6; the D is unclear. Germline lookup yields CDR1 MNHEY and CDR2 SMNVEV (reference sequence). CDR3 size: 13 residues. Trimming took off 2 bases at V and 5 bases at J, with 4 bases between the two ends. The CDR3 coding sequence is TGTGCCAGCAGTTTACTGGATAATTCACCCCTCCACTTT. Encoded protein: CASSLLDNSPLHF.

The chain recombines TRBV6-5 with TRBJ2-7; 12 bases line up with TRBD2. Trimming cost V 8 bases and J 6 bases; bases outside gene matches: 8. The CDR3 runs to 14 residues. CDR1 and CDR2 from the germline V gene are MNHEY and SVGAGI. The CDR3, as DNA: TGTGCCAGCTCCAGACTAGCGGGGGATCTCGAGCAGTACTTC. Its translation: CASSRLAGDLEQYF.

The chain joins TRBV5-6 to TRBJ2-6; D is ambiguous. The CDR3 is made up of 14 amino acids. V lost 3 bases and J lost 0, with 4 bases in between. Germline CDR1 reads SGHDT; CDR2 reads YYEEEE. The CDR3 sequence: CASSSSSGANVLTF. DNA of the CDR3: TGTGCCAGCAGCTCAAGCTCTGGGGCCAACGTCCTGACTTTC.

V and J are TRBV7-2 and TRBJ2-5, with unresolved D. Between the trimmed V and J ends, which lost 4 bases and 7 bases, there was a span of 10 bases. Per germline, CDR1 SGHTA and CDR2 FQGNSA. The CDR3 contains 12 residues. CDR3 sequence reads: CASSSRWGTQYF. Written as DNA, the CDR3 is TGTGCCAGCAGCTCCCGTTGGGGGACCCAGTACTTC. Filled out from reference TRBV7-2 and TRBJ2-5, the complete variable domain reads GAGVSQSPSNKVTEKGKDVELRCDPISGHTALYWYRQSLGQGLEFLIYFQGNSAPDKSGLPSDRFSAERTGGSVSTLTIQRTQQEDSAVYLCASSSRWGTQYFGPGTRLLVL.

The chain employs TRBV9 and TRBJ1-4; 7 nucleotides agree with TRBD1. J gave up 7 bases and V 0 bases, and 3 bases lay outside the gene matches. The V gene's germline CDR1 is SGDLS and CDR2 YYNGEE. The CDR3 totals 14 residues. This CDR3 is CASSVGAGGEKLFF. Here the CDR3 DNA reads TGTGCCAGCAGCGTAGGGGCAGGGGGTGAAAAACTGTTTTTT.

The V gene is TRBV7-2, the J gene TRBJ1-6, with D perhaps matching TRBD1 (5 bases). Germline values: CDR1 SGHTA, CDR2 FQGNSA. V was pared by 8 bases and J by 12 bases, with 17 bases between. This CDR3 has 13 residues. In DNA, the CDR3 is TGTGCCAGCGGGACCCCGGGGCCTAAACCCCTCCACTTT. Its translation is CASGTPGPKPLHF.

The CDR3 region is CASSLTRNPNNEQFF. As DNA, the CDR3 is TGTGCCAGCAGTCTAACCCGTAACCCCAACAATGAGCAGTTCTTC. The rearrangement links TRBV2 to TRBJ2-1; no definite D call. CDR3 length: 15 amino acids. Germline V gene lookup returns CDR1 SNHLY and CDR2 FYNNEI. V dropped 5 bases and J dropped 5 bases, with 16 bases sitting between them.

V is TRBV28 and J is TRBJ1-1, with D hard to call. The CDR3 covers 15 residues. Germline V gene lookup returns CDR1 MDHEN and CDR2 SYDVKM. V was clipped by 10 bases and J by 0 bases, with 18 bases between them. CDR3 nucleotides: TGTGCCACAAAGACGGCAGGCCTCATGAACACTGAAGCTTTCTTT. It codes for CATKTAGLMNTEAFF.

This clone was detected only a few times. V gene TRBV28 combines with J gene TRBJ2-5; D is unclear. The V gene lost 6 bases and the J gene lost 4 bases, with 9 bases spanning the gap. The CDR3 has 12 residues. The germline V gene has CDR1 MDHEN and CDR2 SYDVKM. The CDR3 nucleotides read TGTGCCAGCAGCTCTGGTATAGAGACCCAGTACTTC. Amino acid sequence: CASSSGIETQYF. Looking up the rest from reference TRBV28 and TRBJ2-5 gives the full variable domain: DVKVTQSSRYLVKRTGEKVFLECVQDMDHENMFWYRQDPGLGLRLIYFSYDVKMKEKGDIPEGYSVSREKKERFSLILESASTNQTSMYLCASSSGIETQYFGPGTRLLVL.

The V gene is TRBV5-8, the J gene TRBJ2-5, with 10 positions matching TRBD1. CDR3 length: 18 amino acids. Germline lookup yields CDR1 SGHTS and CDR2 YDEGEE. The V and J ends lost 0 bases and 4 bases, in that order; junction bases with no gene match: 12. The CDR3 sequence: CASSLGPIGTGARETQYF. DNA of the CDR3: TGTGCCAGCAGCTTGGGCCCGATCGGGACAGGGGCACGAGAGACCCAGTACTTC.

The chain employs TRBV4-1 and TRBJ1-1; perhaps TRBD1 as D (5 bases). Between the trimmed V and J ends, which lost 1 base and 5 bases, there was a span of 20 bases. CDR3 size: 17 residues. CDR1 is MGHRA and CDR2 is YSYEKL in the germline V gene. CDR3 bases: TGCGCCAGCAGCCAAGCAGGGTTGGGGCAAGGGAGGACTGAAGCTTTCTTT. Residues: CASSQAGLGQGRTEAFF.

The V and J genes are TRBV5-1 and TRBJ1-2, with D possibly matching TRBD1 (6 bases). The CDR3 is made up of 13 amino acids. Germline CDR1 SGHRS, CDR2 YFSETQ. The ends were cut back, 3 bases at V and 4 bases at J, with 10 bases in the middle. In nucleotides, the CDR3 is TGCGCCAGCAGCTGGGACAAATCCTATGGCTACACCTTC. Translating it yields CASSWDKSYGYTF.

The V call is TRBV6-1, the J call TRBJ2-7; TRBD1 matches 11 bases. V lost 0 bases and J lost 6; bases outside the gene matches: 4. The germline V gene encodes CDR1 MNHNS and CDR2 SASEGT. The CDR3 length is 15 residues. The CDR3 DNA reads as TGTGCCAGCAGTGAAGCCCCCGGGACAGGGGGCGAGCAGTACTTC. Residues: CASSEAPGTGGEQYF.

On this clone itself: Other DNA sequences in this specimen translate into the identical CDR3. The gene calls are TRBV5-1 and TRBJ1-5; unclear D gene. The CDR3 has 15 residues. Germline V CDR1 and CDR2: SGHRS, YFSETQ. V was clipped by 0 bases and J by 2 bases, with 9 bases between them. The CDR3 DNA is TGCGCCAGCAGCTTGGGCGGGGAGGGCAATCAGCCCCAGCATTTT. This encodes CASSLGGEGNQPQHF.

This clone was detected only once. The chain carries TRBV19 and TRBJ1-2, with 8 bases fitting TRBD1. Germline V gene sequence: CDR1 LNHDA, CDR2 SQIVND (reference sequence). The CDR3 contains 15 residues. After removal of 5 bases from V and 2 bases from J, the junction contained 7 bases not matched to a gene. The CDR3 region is CASSGRDRRNYGYTF. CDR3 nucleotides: TGTGCCAGTAGTGGACGGGACAGGCGGAACTATGGCTACACCTTC.

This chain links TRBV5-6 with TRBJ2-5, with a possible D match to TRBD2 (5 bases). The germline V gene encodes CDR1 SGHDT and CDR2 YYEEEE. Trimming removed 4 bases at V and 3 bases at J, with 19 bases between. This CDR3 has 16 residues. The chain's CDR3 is CASSRLIRDVKETQYF. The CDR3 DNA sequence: TGTGCCAGCAGCCGACTCATCCGGGATGTAAAAGAGACCCAGTACTTC. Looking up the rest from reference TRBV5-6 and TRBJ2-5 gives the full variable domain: DAGVTQSPTHLIKTRGQQVTLRCSPKSGHDTVSWYQQALGQGPQFIFQYYEEEERQRGNFPDRFSGHQFPNYSSELNVNALLLGDSALYLCASSRLIRDVKETQYFGPGTRLLVL.

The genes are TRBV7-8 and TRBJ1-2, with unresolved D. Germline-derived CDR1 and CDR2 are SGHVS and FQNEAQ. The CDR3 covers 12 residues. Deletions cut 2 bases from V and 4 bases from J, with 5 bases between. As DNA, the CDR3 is TGTGCCAGCAGCTTAAATACCTATGGCTACACCTTC. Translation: CASSLNTYGYTF.

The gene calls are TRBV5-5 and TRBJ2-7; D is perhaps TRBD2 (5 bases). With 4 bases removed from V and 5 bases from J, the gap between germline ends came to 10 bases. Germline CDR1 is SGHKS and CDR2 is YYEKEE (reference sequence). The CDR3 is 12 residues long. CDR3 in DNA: TGTGCCAGCAGCCCTACGGGAAACGAGCAGTACTTC. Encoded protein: CASSPTGNEQYF.

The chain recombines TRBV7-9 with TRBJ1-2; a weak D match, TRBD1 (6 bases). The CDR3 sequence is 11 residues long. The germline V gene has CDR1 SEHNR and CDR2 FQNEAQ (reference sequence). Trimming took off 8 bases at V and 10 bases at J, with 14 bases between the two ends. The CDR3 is CASRQDSHYTF. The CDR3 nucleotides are TGTGCCAGCCGCCAGGACAGCCACTACACCTTC.

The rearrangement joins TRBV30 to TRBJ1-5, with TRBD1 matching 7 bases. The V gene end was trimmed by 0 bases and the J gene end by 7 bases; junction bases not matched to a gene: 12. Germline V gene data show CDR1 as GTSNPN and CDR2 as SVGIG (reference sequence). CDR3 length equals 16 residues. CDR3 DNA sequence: TGTGCCTGGAGTGTAGGGACAGCGCTATTAGACCAGCCCCAGCATTTT. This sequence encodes CAWSVGTALLDQPQHF.